These 30 T cell receptor beta chains originate from one sample sequenced in a study of cytomegalovirus exposure and HLA in healthy donors. It was with 60 Vbeta and 13 Jbeta primers that the PCR ran. Sequencing used immunoSEQ multiplex PCR; TCRdb keeps in-frame clones, though not all of them. Found here are some 110,000 clones, about 72% of them singletons; the top ten hold more than 15%. Source material: PBMCs. These receptors were collected from a man aged 45-65 years in good health and CMV-seropositive.

The genes are TRBV4-1 and TRBJ1-1, with D perhaps matching TRBD1 (5 bases). V gave up 4 bases and J gave up 6 bases, with 21 bases separating them. CDR1 MGHRA and CDR2 YSYEKL come from the germline V gene. The CDR3 totals 16 residues. CDR3 loop: CASSRSRVRESAEAFF. The CDR3 DNA follows: TGCGCCAGCAGCCGAAGCAGGGTTCGTGAGAGCGCTGAAGCTTTCTTT.

The genes are TRBV5-4 and TRBJ1-2; D is possibly TRBD1 (5 bases). CDR1 is SGHNT and CDR2 is YYREEE in the germline V gene (reference sequence). The V end lost 7 bases, the J end lost 4 bases, and 14 bases lay between the germline ends. The CDR3 covers 13 residues. CDR3 in amino acids: CASAVPGRYGYTF. For the CDR3, the DNA is TGTGCCAGCGCCGTTCCAGGGCGCTATGGCTACACCTTC.

The chain employs TRBV6-5 and TRBJ2-7; 7 bases are shared with TRBD2. The CDR3 spans 15 residues. The junction had 8 bases not matched to a gene; V was cut back by 2 bases and J by 4 bases. Germline values: CDR1 MNHEY, CDR2 SVGAGI. This CDR3 reads CASSYGRASGYEQYF. CDR3 in DNA: TGTGCCAGCAGTTACGGGAGGGCTAGCGGTTACGAGCAGTACTTC.

This clone was recorded a few times. Other DNA sequences in the same sample also yield this CDR3. The rearrangement uses TRBV5-8 and TRBJ2-1; TRBD2 is a possible D gene (5 bases). This CDR3 comprises 12 residues. The V end was cut by 3 bases, the J end by 12 bases, with 13 bases between. CDR1 and CDR2 from the germline V gene are SGHTS and YDEGEE. The CDR3 coding sequence is TGTGCCAGCAGCTCCACTAGGGCTCGGCAGTTCTTC. It encodes CASSSTRARQFF.

In DNA, the CDR3 is TGTGCCAGCAGTCCCGAGGGACAGTTTTATGGCTACACCTTC. Amino acids: CASSPEGQFYGYTF. V and J are TRBV6-5 and TRBJ1-2; 7 bases are shared with TRBD1. V lost 5 bases to trimming and J lost 5 bases; unmatched junction nucleotides: 8. There are 14 residues in the CDR3. From germline, CDR1 is MNHEY and CDR2 SVGAGI.

The chain has TRBV5-1 and TRBJ1-2; 7 nucleotides line up with TRBD1. Trimming at V came to 0 bases and at J to 3 bases, leaving 5 bases not matched to a gene. The CDR3 is made up of 15 amino acids. Germline CDR1 and CDR2: SGHRS and YFSETQ. DNA for the CDR3: TGCGCCAGCAGCTTGGACAGGGGTTCGGACTATGGCTACACCTTC. The encoded protein is CASSLDRGSDYGYTF. The full variable domain, its missing parts supplied by reference TRBV5-1 and TRBJ1-2, is KAGVTQTPRYLIKTRGQQVTLSCSPISGHRSVSWYQQTPGQGLQFLFEYFSETQRNKGNFPGRFSGRQFSNSRSEMNVSTLELGDSALYLCASSLDRGSDYGYTFGSGTRLTVV.

The chain carries TRBV9 and TRBJ2-1; TRBD2 is a possible D gene (5 bases). The CDR3 runs 12 residues. V lost 4 bases and J lost 8, with 10 bases in between. Germline V gene lookup returns CDR1 SGDLS and CDR2 YYNGEE. The CDR3 region has the DNA TGTGCCAGCAGCCTAAATAGCGATGAGCAGTTCTTC. Protein product: CASSLNSDEQFF.

This clone was detected once. This chain uses TRBV4-1 with TRBJ2-5; perhaps TRBD1 as D (6 bases). In germline, CDR1 is MGHRA, CDR2 YSYEKL. The CDR3 totals 17 residues. Trimming took 5 bases from V and 3 from J, leaving 22 bases between them. The CDR3: CASSGRFRKKGEETQYF. CDR3 nucleotide sequence: TGCGCCAGCAGCGGGCGCTTCAGGAAAAAGGGGGAAGAGACCCAGTACTTC.

The V call is TRBV19, the J call TRBJ2-1; 9 bases are shared with TRBD2. Losses at the gene ends were 5 bases for V and 10 bases for J; bases not matched to a gene: 6. CDR1 and CDR2 (germline): LNHDA, SQIVND (reference sequence). This CDR3 has 13 residues. The CDR3 nucleotides are TGTGCCAGTAGTCCCGGACTAGCGCGCGAGCAGTTCTTC. Its protein is CASSPGLAREQFF. Supplemented by reference TRBV19 and TRBJ2-1, the full variable domain reads DGGITQSPKYLFRKEGQNVTLSCEQNLNHDAMYWYRQDPGQGLRLIYYSQIVNDFQKGDIAEGYSVSREKKESFPLTVTSAQKNPTAFYLCASSPGLAREQFFGPGTRLTVL.

About this clone: An end of the junction does not agree with germline; a read error may underlie this. The chain employs TRBV27 and TRBJ2-1; D might be TRBD2 (6 bases). From germline, CDR1 is MNHEY and CDR2 SMNVEV (reference sequence). The CDR3 runs 15 residues. The CDR3 DNA reads as TGTGCCAGCACTTTAGCGGCGAGTACCTACAATGAGCAGTTCTTC. Protein: CASTLAASTYNEQFF.

In nucleotides, the CDR3 is TGTGCCAGCTCACCTAAACAAGGAGTCTCCTACAATGAGCAGTTCTTC. Amino acids: CASSPKQGVSYNEQFF. This chain connects TRBV18 to TRBJ2-1; D uncertain. The CDR3 consists of 16 residues. Germline CDR1 is KGHSH and CDR2 is LQKENI. The V and J ends lost 3 bases and 0 bases respectively, with 12 bases between them.

This chain joins TRBV5-1 and TRBJ2-1, with D maybe TRBD2 (6 bases). Per the germline V gene, CDR1 is SGHRS and CDR2 is YFSETQ. V lost 4 bases and J lost 0, with 8 bases in between. The CDR3 totals 14 residues. CDR3 sequence: CASSVGSSYNEQFF. The CDR3 DNA reads TGCGCCAGCAGCGTCGGGAGCTCCTACAATGAGCAGTTCTTC.

The V call is TRBV7-2, the J call TRBJ2-1, with 12 bases identical to TRBD2. The J segment lost 8 bases and the V segment lost 2 bases, leaving 4 bases of the junction unmatched. The CDR3 totals 15 residues. CDR1 and CDR2 from the germline V gene are SGHTA and FQGNSA. CDR3: CASSLSTSGRHEQFF. The CDR3 nucleotides are TGTGCCAGCAGCTTAAGTACTAGCGGGAGGCATGAGCAGTTCTTC. Using reference TRBV7-2 and TRBJ2-1 for the parts outside the CDR3, the full variable domain is GAGVSQSPSNKVTEKGKDVELRCDPISGHTALYWYRQSLGQGLEFLIYFQGNSAPDKSGLPSDRFSAERTGGSVSTLTIQRTQQEDSAVYLCASSLSTSGRHEQFFGPGTRLTVL.

The chain employs TRBV14 and TRBJ2-1; TRBD2 agrees at 14 bases. Trimming cost V 1 base and J 5 bases; bases outside gene matches: 4. This CDR3 spans 17 amino acids. The germline V gene has CDR1 SGHDN and CDR2 FVKESK. CDR3 DNA sequence: TGTGCCAGCAGCCAAGGGACTAGCGGGAGGTGGGACAATGAGCAGTTCTTC. It translates to CASSQGTSGRWDNEQFF.

The chain has TRBV11-3 and TRBJ1-6; D may be TRBD1 (6 bases). CDR3 length equals 15 residues. V lost 9 bases and J 4 bases, leaving 16 bases between the germline ends. Germline CDR1 is SGHNT and CDR2 is YENEEA. For the CDR3, the DNA is TGTGCCAGTAAGGACAGACTTACTTATAATTCACCCCTCCACTTT. This gives the protein CASKDRLTYNSPLHF.

J is TRBJ2-1 and V is TRBV7-9; 7 nucleotides agree with TRBD1. The CDR3 length is 14 residues. V shed 1 base, J shed 7 bases, and the junction held 4 bases outside the gene matches. Per germline, CDR1 SEHNR and CDR2 FQNEAQ (reference sequence). The CDR3 region has the DNA TGTGCCAGCAGCTTAGGGGGACAGCCAAATGAGCAGTTCTTC. Its translation is CASSLGGQPNEQFF.

This clone was recorded only once. CDR3 nucleotide sequence: TGTGCCAGCACTGGTGGGCCCCAAGAGACCCAGTACTTC. Residues: CASTGGPQETQYF. This chain uses TRBV6-1 with TRBJ2-5; D is unclear. The CDR3 loop spans 13 amino acids. V lost 7 bases to trimming and J lost 1 base, with 10 bases between them. Per the germline V gene, CDR1 is MNHNS and CDR2 is SASEGT.

The chain has TRBV19 and TRBJ2-5, with TRBD1 identical over 12 bases. Near its end, the DNA agrees better with TRBJ2-7, so the J call may be wrong. The CDR3 consists of 15 residues. In germline, CDR1 is LNHDA, CDR2 SQIVND (reference sequence). The CDR3: CASSMPGQGANEQYF. The CDR3 bases are TGTGCCAGTAGTATGCCGGGACAGGGGGCGAACGAGCAGTACTTC.

V gene TRBV18 combines with J gene TRBJ1-5; 10 nucleotides line up with TRBD1. V lost 4 bases, J lost 5 bases, and 5 bases stayed unmatched. Germline-derived CDR1 and CDR2 are KGHSH and LQKENI. This CDR3 contains 15 residues. The CDR3 sequence is CASSQGTGAYQPQHF. The CDR3 DNA reads as TGTGCCAGCTCACAAGGGACAGGGGCATATCAGCCCCAGCATTTT. The full variable domain, rest sourced from reference TRBV18 and TRBJ1-5, is NAGVMQNPRHLVRRRGQEARLRCSPMKGHSHVYWYRQLPEEGLKFMVYLQKENIIDESGMPKERFSAEFPKEGPSILRIQQVVRGDSAAYFCASSQGTGAYQPQHFGDGTRLSIL.

The chain carries TRBV6-5 and TRBJ2-7; D is ambiguous. Trimming shortened V by 5 bases and J by 6 bases, and 14 bases separated the two germline ends. CDR1 and CDR2 from the germline V gene are MNHEY and SVGAGI. The CDR3 is made up of 13 amino acids. CDR3 sequence reads: CASSEAFGSEQYF. CDR3 nucleotide sequence: TGTGCCAGCAGTGAAGCGTTCGGTTCCGAGCAGTACTTC.

This clone was recorded only once. This chain connects TRBV5-1 to TRBJ2-2; 9 bases line up with TRBD1. The CDR3 spans 16 residues. V was clipped by 7 bases and J by 0 bases; unmatched bases: 7. Germline V gene data show CDR1 as SGHRS and CDR2 as YFSETQ. The chain's CDR3 is CASLRGQGPNTGELFF. The CDR3 region has the DNA TGCGCCAGCTTACGGGGACAGGGCCCGAACACCGGGGAGCTGTTTTTT.

Only one count was recorded for this clone. The chain has TRBV28 and TRBJ2-2; perhaps TRBD1 as D (6 bases). Germline V gives CDR1 MDHEN, CDR2 SYDVKM. The CDR3 loop spans 15 amino acids. Trimming left V 2 bases short and J 5 bases short, with 12 bases between. This CDR3 is CASSLNRAWTGELFF. DNA for the CDR3: TGTGCCAGCAGTTTAAACAGGGCGTGGACCGGGGAGCTGTTTTTT.

The table lists this clone with a few counts. The chain recombines TRBV5-6 with TRBJ2-3; the D gene is possibly TRBD2 (7 bases). Trimming removed 3 bases from V and 4 bases from J, with 12 bases in between. Germline V CDR1 and CDR2: SGHDT, YYEEEE. The CDR3 is made up of 14 amino acids. CDR3 coding DNA: TGTGCCAGCAGCTGGGGGGGCACGGCAGATACGCAGTATTTT. Translated: CASSWGGTADTQYF.

For this clone: The same CDR3 is also encoded by other DNA sequences in this sample. V usage is TRBV18 and J usage is TRBJ1-1; the match to TRBD1 covers 7 bases. CDR1 KGHSH and CDR2 LQKENI come from the germline V gene. The CDR3 covers 14 residues. V gave up 3 bases and J gave up 0 bases; unmatched junction bases: 1. The CDR3, as DNA: TGTGCCAGCTCACCGACAGGGATGAACACTGAAGCTTTCTTT. Translation gives CASSPTGMNTEAFF.

V usage is TRBV28 and J usage is TRBJ2-1; the match to TRBD2 covers 7 bases. Losses at the gene ends were 5 bases for V and 6 bases for J; bases not matched to a gene: 7. The CDR3 extends over 14 amino acids. CDR1 MDHEN and CDR2 SYDVKM come from the germline V gene. DNA for the CDR3: TGTGCCAGCAGTCTTGGAGGGGAGGGCAATGAGCAGTTCTTC. It translates to CASSLGGEGNEQFF.

The chain links TRBV27 to TRBJ2-7, with D perhaps matching TRBD1 (5 bases). In germline, CDR1 is MNHEY, CDR2 SMNVEV (reference sequence). The CDR3 sequence is 14 residues long. Between the trimmed V and J ends, which lost 4 bases and 11 bases, there was a span of 21 bases. The DNA for the CDR3 is TGTGCCAGCAGTTCCACTGGGGCAGGGTTGATCGAGTACTTC. It encodes CASSSTGAGLIEYF.

The chain combines TRBV7-9 with TRBJ1-2; 7 nucleotides agree with TRBD1. The V gene's germline CDR1 is SEHNR and CDR2 FQNEAQ (reference sequence). The CDR3 has 13 amino acids. V lost 4 bases, J lost 8 bases, and 7 bases stayed unmatched. CDR3 bases: TGTGCCAGCAGCTACCGACAGGGTAACGGCTACACCTTC. Translated: CASSYRQGNGYTF.

The V and J genes are TRBV18 and TRBJ1-1; 7 bases fit TRBD1. Germline CDR1 is KGHSH and CDR2 is LQKENI. The ends lost 2 bases at V and 6 bases at J; junction bases unmatched: 6. This CDR3 contains 14 residues. The CDR3 here is CASSPSQGGPEAFF. DNA of the CDR3: TGTGCCAGCTCACCATCCCAGGGGGGCCCTGAAGCTTTCTTT.

CDR3 DNA sequence: TGTGCCAGCAGCCCTCTCGGGGACAGGGGGTTTTATAGCACAGATACGCAGTATTTT. Protein: CASSPLGDRGFYSTDTQYF. V is TRBV7-6 and J is TRBJ2-3, with 11 bases matching TRBD1. Germline assignment: CDR1 SGHVS and CDR2 FNYEAQ. The CDR3 is 19 residues long. V shed 5 bases, J shed 0 bases, and the junction held 13 bases outside the gene matches.

The chain couples TRBV7-2 to TRBJ2-7, with 9 bases aligning to TRBD1. The CDR3 runs to 14 residues. The V and J ends lost 5 bases and 3 bases, in that order; junction bases with no gene match: 5. The germline gives CDR1 SGHTA, CDR2 FQGNSA. The CDR3 DNA sequence: TGTGCCAGCAGCAGAGCGGGACAGGGCTACGAGCAGTACTTC. As protein: CASSRAGQGYEQYF.